The 25 T cell receptor beta chains reported below all come from one sample, sequenced in a study of quantifying T cell responses using KT2 cells. About the research overall: TCR alpha and beta constant-region primers primed reverse transcription of RNA.

Each cDNA got a UMI-containing oligo ligated at its 3' end. First-round PCR used roughly 4 cycles and beta primers RC1.1 and RC1.2 covering TRBC1 and TRBC2. TCRdb re-analysed the UMI-ligation and nested PCR reads in MiXCR, keeping a single row per CDR3 protein. The sample records tens of thousands of distinct CDR3 sequences, roughly 11% being singletons. The sequenced sample was PBMCs spiked with cells of the T cell clone KT2. The receptors originated from a human donor.

This clonotype came up many times. V usage is TRBV3-1 and J usage is TRBJ1-1; D might be TRBD1 (5 bases). V was shortened by 0 bases and J by 3 bases, with 14 bases between the two germline ends. The CDR3 extends over 16 amino acids. CDR1 is LGHDT and CDR2 is YNNKEL in the germline V gene (reference sequence). CDR3 sequence: CASSQDVRGGDTEAFF. CDR3 in DNA: TGTGCCAGCAGCCAAGATGTTCGGGGGGGGGACACTGAAGCTTTCTTT.

This clonotype was observed many times. This chain joins TRBV6-4 and TRBJ2-1; 8 nucleotides align to TRBD2. V shed 0 bases and J 4 bases; nucleotides not matched to a gene: 5. This CDR3 comprises 16 residues. Per the germline V gene, CDR1 is MRHNA and CDR2 is SNTAGT. The CDR3 reads CASSDSASGPYNEQFF. The CDR3 DNA follows: TGTGCCAGCAGTGACTCGGCTAGCGGGCCTTACAATGAGCAGTTCTTC.

The CDR3 bases are TGCGCCAGCCGGGACAGGGGCGGCGCAGATACGCAGCATTTT. Translated, it gives CASRDRGGADTQHF. V and J are TRBV10-2 and TRBJ2-3; 10 nucleotides match TRBD1. The closer fit of TRBJ1-5 to the DNA end suggests the J call may be wrong. The germline gives CDR1 WSHSY, CDR2 SAAADI. The CDR3 loop spans 14 amino acids.

The CDR3 loop is CASSPQRVGIYEQYF. Here the CDR3 DNA reads TGCGCCAGCAGCCCCCAGCGGGTGGGGATCTACGAGCAGTACTTC. The chain employs TRBV5-1 and TRBJ2-7, with D possibly TRBD2 on 6 matching bases. The germline CDR1 and CDR2 sequences are SGHRS and YFSETQ. Between the trimmed V and J ends, which lost 4 bases and 3 bases, there was a span of 17 bases. The CDR3 spans 15 residues.

The chain is built from TRBV6-6 and TRBJ1-2; tentative D call: TRBD1 (5 bases). There are 14 residues in the CDR3. Germline V CDR1 and CDR2: MNHNY, SVGAGI (reference sequence). The V and J ends lost 6 bases and 4 bases respectively, with 15 bases between them. CDR3 amino acids: CASRSREAGYGYTF. For the CDR3, the DNA is TGTGCCAGCAGGTCCAGGGAAGCCGGCTATGGCTACACCTTC.

This clonotype was counted a few times. The chain uses TRBV30 and TRBJ2-2; TRBD1 is a possible D gene (7 bases). Germline V gene sequence: CDR1 GTSNPN, CDR2 SVGIG (reference sequence). V dropped 0 bases and J dropped 4 bases, with 12 bases sitting between them. CDR3 length: 15 amino acids. CDR3 sequence reads: CAWSVARGATGELFF. CDR3 nucleotide sequence: TGTGCCTGGAGTGTGGCCAGGGGGGCCACCGGGGAGCTGTTTTTT.

The chain couples TRBV12-3 or TRBV12-4 to TRBJ1-2; D unresolved. This CDR3 region has 14 residues. Trimming shortened V by 0 bases and J by 0 bases, and 5 bases separated the two germline ends. The CDR3 reads CASSLAVTNYGYTF. The DNA of the CDR3 is TGTGCCAGCAGTTTAGCCGTGACTAACTATGGCTACACCTTC.

J is TRBJ2-3 and V is TRBV5-4; D call uncertain. Trimming stripped 0 bases from V and 1 base from J, with 6 bases between. CDR1 is SGHNT, CDR2 YYREEE, per germline (reference sequence). The CDR3 extends over 14 amino acids. The CDR3 sequence: CASSLASGTDTQYF. In DNA, the CDR3 is TGTGCCAGCAGCTTGGCATCTGGCACAGATACGCAGTATTTT.

This clonotype was picked up one time. J is TRBJ1-5 and V is TRBV12-3 or TRBV12-4; D call uncertain. The V end lost 3 bases, the J end lost 3 bases, and 9 bases lay between the germline ends. The CDR3 runs 14 residues. CDR3 amino acids: CASSFQRNNQPQHF. The CDR3 bases are TGTGCCAGCAGTTTTCAAAGGAACAATCAGCCCCAGCATTTT.

This clonotype was seen only a few times. The chain carries TRBV29-1 and TRBJ2-1, with TRBD1 identical over 7 bases. V shed 2 bases, J shed 6 bases, and the junction held 10 bases outside the gene matches. The germline V gene encodes CDR1 SQVTM and CDR2 ANQGSEA. This CDR3 has 15 amino acids. DNA of the CDR3: TGCAGCGTTGAAAGCGGCCAGGGGGTGAGCAATGAGCAGTTCTTC. This translates into CSVESGQGVSNEQFF.

In this sample, this clonotype turned up many times. The J gene is TRBJ2-1, the V gene TRBV11-2, with D maybe TRBD2 (7 bases). Per germline, CDR1 SGHAT and CDR2 FQNNGV. The germline V and J ends were trimmed by 3 bases and 6 bases, with 15 bases remaining between them. The length of the CDR3 is 15 residues. CDR3 DNA: TGTGCCAGCAGCTTCCAGACTGGGGGGGCCAATGAGCAGTTCTTC. This translates into CASSFQTGGANEQFF.

The chain carries TRBV4-1 and TRBJ2-5, with 7 bases matching TRBD2. Germline trimming cut 4 bases from V and 3 bases from J; bases unmatched to any gene: 8. CDR1 MGHRA and CDR2 YSYEKL come from the germline V gene. The CDR3 is made up of 15 amino acids. The CDR3 DNA follows: TGCGCCAGCAGCCGTAGGTGGAGCGGGAAAGAGACCCAGTACTTC. It yields the protein CASSRRWSGKETQYF.

This clonotype was counted a few times. DNA of the CDR3: TGTGCTAGCGCAGTGGATACGGACACTGAAGCTTTCTTT. This codes for CASAVDTDTEAFF. The chain joins TRBV7-7 to TRBJ1-1; D not resolved. The germline gives CDR1 SSHAT, CDR2 FNYEAQ (reference sequence). This CDR3 comprises 13 residues.

The chain couples TRBV6-6 to TRBJ1-2; weak D call: TRBD1 (5 bases). CDR1 and CDR2 from the germline V gene are MNHNY and SVGAGI (reference sequence). V lost 5 bases and J lost 1, with 14 bases in between. The CDR3 is made up of 15 amino acids. In DNA form, the CDR3 reads TGTGCCAGCAGTCACCGCAGACAGAGTAACTATGGCTACACCTTC. Amino acid sequence: CASSHRRQSNYGYTF.

This chain joins TRBV12-3 or TRBV12-4 and TRBJ2-3, with 8 nucleotides matching TRBD2. V gave up 2 bases and J gave up 5 bases; unmatched junction bases: 12. The CDR3 covers 17 residues. The CDR3 bases are TGTGCCAGCAGTTTATTGCGCGGGGGGTGGGGTGAAGATACGCAGTATTTT. This translates into CASSLLRGGWGEDTQYF.

This clonotype turned up a few times. The J gene is TRBJ1-2, the V gene TRBV7-2; 7 nucleotides align to TRBD1. Unmatched junction bases numbered 17, after V lost 5 bases and J lost 5 bases. This CDR3 contains 17 residues. Germline V gene data show CDR1 as SGHTA and CDR2 as FQGNSA. CDR3 nucleotides: TGTGCCAGCAGCCTGACAGGGCGGCTATTCCACCCTTATGGCTACACCTTC. Translated: CASSLTGRLFHPYGYTF.

This clonotype has only a few counts. The V and J genes are TRBV24-1 and TRBJ1-1; 10 bases align to TRBD1. The germline V gene encodes CDR1 KGHDR and CDR2 SFDVKD. This CDR3 region has 14 residues. The V and J ends lost 9 bases and 3 bases, in that order; junction bases with no gene match: 6. CDR3 loop: CATVGTGVYTEAFF. Written as DNA, the CDR3 is TGTGCCACCGTAGGGACAGGGGTGTACACTGAAGCTTTCTTT.

This clonotype appeared many times. The chain combines TRBV5-1 with TRBJ2-1, with 7 bases identical to TRBD1. CDR1 and CDR2 from the germline V gene are SGHRS and YFSETQ. The ends lost 4 bases at V and 0 bases at J; junction bases unmatched: 7. This CDR3 comprises 16 residues. The CDR3 reads CASSIGQANSYNEQFF. CDR3 coding DNA: TGCGCCAGCAGCATTGGACAGGCGAACTCCTACAATGAGCAGTTCTTC.

Worth noting for this clonotype: Since the CDR3 does not end with the conserved phenylalanine or tryptophan, this likely comes from a read error. The rearrangement links TRBV14 to TRBJ2-3, with TRBD2 matching 13 bases. V trimming: 3 bases; J trimming: 5 bases; junction bases outside the gene matches: 5. CDR1 and CDR2 from the germline V gene are SGHDN and FVKESK. This CDR3 contains 16 residues. The CDR3 DNA sequence: TGTGCCAGCAGCCAGTGGAGGACTAGCGGGGGAGATACGCAGTATTCT. Protein: CASSQWRTSGGDTQYS.

In this sample, this clonotype turned up a few times. V usage is TRBV6-5 and J usage is TRBJ1-1; D remains ambiguous. The CDR3 totals 15 residues. Germline V gene sequence: CDR1 MNHEY, CDR2 SVGAGI. Deletions cut 2 bases from V and 1 base from J, with 11 bases between. In DNA form, the CDR3 reads TGTGCCAGCAGTTACGACGAAGGATCGAACACTGAAGCTTTCTTT. Translating it yields CASSYDEGSNTEAFF.

This clonotype appeared many times. CDR3 bases: TGTGCCAGCAGCGTTTCAGTGGCGGCACACACCACAGATACGCAGTATTTT. It codes for CASSVSVAAHTTDTQYF. The gene calls are TRBV9 and TRBJ2-3; D is undetermined. CDR1 is SGDLS, CDR2 YYNGEE, per germline. Deletions cut 2 bases from V and 2 bases from J, with 18 bases between. The CDR3 runs to 17 residues. Based on the CDR3 plus reference TRBV9 and TRBJ2-3, the full variable domain is DSGVTQTPKHLITATGQRVTLRCSPRSGDLSVYWYQQSLDQGLQFLIQYYNGEERAKGNILERFSAQQFPDLHSELNLSSLELGDSALYFCASSVSVAAHTTDTQYFGPGTRLTVL.

This chain links TRBV5-1 with TRBJ1-2; 9 bases line up with TRBD1. V shed 4 bases and J 2 bases; nucleotides not matched to a gene: 6. Germline values: CDR1 SGHRS, CDR2 YFSETQ. CDR3 length: 15 amino acids. The DNA of the CDR3 is TGCGCCAGCAGCCCACAGGGGGCCCGGAACTATGGCTACACCTTC. It specifies CASSPQGARNYGYTF.

The chain's CDR3 is CASRFPSLAGAVDEQFF. CDR3 sequence (DNA): TGCGCCAGCAGATTTCCGTCACTAGCGGGAGCTGTCGATGAGCAGTTCTTC. The chain uses TRBV5-1 and TRBJ2-1; 11 nucleotides line up with TRBD2. The germline gives CDR1 SGHRS, CDR2 YFSETQ. J lost 8 bases, V lost 5 bases, and 15 bases had no gene match. The CDR3 spans 17 residues.

This clonotype was detected a few times. V gene TRBV18 combines with J gene TRBJ2-2; 9 bases match TRBD1. The CDR3 extends over 18 amino acids. The germline V gene has CDR1 KGHSH and CDR2 LQKENI. J gave up 4 bases and V 2 bases, and 11 bases lay outside the gene matches. In DNA form, the CDR3 reads TGTGCCAGCTCACCAGTGATGGCGACAGGGGGAGGCACCGGGGAGCTGTTTTTT. It translates to CASSPVMATGGGTGELFF. The whole variable domain, remainder taken from reference TRBV18 and TRBJ2-2, is NAGVMQNPRHLVRRRGQEARLRCSPMKGHSHVYWYRQLPEEGLKFMVYLQKENIIDESGMPKERFSAEFPKEGPSILRIQQVVRGDSAAYFCASSPVMATGGGTGELFFGEGSRLTVL.

This clonotype turned up a few times. The chain recombines TRBV7-2 with TRBJ1-2; unclear D gene. The germline CDR1 and CDR2 sequences are SGHTA and FQGNSA. Trimming pared 5 bases from V and 3 bases from J, leaving 16 bases between. This CDR3 has 15 amino acids. CDR3 DNA sequence: TGTGCCAGCAGCACCTCCATCGACGTCTACTATGGCTACACCTTC. Residues: CASSTSIDVYYGYTF.